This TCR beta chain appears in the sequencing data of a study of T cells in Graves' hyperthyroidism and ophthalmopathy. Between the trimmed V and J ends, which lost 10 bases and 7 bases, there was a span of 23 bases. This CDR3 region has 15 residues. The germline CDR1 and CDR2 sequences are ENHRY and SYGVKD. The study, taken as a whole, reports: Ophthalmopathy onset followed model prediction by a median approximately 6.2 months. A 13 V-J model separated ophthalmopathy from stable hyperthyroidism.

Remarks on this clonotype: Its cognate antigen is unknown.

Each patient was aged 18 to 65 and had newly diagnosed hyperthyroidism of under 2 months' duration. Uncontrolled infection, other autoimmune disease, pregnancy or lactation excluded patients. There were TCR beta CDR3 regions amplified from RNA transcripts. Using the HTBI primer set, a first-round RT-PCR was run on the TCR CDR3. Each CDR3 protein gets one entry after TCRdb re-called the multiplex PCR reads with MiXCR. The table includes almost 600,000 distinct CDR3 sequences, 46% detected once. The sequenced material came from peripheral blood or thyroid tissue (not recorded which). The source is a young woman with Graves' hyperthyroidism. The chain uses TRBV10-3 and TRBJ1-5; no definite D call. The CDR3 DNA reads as TGTGCCACCGGCAGTGCGGGTGGGGATGGACAGCCCCAGCATTTT. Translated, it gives CATGSAGGDGQPQHF.